This T cell receptor beta chain was captured by sequencing in a study of identical twins. The CDR3 runs to 14 residues. The V gene's germline CDR1 is SEHNR and CDR2 FQNEAQ (reference sequence). The V end lost 2 bases, the J end lost 8 bases, and 12 bases lay between the germline ends. TCRdb re-derived calls from the 5' RACE reads in MiXCR, one entry per CDR3 protein. The table has 500,000 to 550,000 distinct CDR3 sequences, around 20% seen once; the top ten hold 0.48%. This sample was also put to use in a study of yellow fever vaccine responses in identical twins.

Sequencing was done on a sample of CD4+ T cells sorted from blood. The chain links TRBV7-9 to TRBJ1-4, with TRBD1 as a possible D gene (6 bases). The clonotype originates from a woman under 30 in good health. Here the CDR3 reads CASSLRGAGEKLFF. The CDR3 nucleotides read TGTGCCAGCAGCTTACGGGGGGCCGGCGAAAAACTGTTTTTT.